The source of this TCR beta chain is a study of T-cell memory formation after mild COVID-19. Study in general: TCR clusters were mostly donor specific.

One entry per CDR3 protein results from TCRdb running MiXCR on the 5' RACE reads. The table lists about 560,000 distinct CDR3 sequences, about 18% of them singletons. The germline gives CDR1 SNHLY, CDR2 FYNNEI. Germline trimming cut 1 base from V and 7 bases from J; bases unmatched to any gene: 10. The CDR3 is 17 residues long. The clonotype comes from an adult woman who had mild COVID-19 (a few samples of this study predate the infection). Cell type and time point are not known. V gene TRBV2 combines with J gene TRBJ2-1, with 10 nucleotides matching TRBD2. Sequenced input: PBMCs or a T cell subset sorted from them (not recorded which). CDR3 residues: CASSEDEAGGQWNEQFF. The DNA for the CDR3 is TGTGCCAGCAGTGAAGATGAAGCGGGGGGGCAATGGAATGAGCAGTTCTTC.